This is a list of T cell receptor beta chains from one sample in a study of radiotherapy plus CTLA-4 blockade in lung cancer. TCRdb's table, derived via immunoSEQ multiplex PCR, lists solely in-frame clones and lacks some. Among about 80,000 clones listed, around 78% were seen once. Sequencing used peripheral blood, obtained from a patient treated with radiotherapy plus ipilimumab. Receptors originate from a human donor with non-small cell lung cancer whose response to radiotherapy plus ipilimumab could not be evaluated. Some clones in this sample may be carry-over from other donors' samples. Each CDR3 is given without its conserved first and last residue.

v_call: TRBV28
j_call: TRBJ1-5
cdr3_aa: ASSAPPGQGDNQPQH

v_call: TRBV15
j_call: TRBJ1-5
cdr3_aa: ATSWGTANQPQH

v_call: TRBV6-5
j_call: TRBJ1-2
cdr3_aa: ASRKEGQVYGYT

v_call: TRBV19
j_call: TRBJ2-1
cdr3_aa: ASSHNPTSGEQF

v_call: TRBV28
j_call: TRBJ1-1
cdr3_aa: ASITEPQGAQVNTEAF

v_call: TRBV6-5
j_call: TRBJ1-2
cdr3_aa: ATYQLGRGYGYT

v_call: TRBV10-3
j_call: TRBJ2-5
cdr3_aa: ATAYESRETQY

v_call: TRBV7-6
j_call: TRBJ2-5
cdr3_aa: ASSLAGREKTQY

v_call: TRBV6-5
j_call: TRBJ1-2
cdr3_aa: ASSRHDGVNYGYT

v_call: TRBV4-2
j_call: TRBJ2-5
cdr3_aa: ASSLRLAGGQETQY

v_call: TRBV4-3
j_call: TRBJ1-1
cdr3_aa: ASSPTRTRVAF

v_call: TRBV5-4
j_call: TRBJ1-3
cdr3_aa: ASSRGQFGNTIY

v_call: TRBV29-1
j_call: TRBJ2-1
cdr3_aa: SVPRVGLAGGPPRDEQF

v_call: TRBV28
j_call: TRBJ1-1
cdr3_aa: ASSSPGHLNTEAF

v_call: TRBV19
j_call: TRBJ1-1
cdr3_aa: ASSIGGQGMGTEAF

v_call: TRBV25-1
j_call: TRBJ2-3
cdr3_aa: ASRTGGSIDTQY

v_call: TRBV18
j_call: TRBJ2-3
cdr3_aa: ASSPQRGGTDTQY

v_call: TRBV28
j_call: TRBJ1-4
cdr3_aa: ATGAREKLF

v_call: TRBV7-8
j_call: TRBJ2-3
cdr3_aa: ASSLELPSTDTQY

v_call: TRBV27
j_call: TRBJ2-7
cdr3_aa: ASSLSSGGYEQY

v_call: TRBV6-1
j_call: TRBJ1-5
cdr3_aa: ASRLQPLSDQPQH

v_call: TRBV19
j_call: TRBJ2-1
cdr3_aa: ASSTDRTGVPAYNEQF

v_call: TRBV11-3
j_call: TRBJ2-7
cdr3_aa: ASGEGRNEQY

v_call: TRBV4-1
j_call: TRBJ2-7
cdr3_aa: ASSRDRTGGVDEQY

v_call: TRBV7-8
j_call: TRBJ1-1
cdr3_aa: ASSLPFGGGVTEAF

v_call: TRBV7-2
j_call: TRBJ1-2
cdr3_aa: ASSFPGGLYGYT

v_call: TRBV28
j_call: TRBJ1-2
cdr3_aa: ASSSSGDPINYGYT

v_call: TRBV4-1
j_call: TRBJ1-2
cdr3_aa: ASSQDWDRLNGYT

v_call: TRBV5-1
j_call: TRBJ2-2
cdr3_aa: ASRPLGGFTGELF

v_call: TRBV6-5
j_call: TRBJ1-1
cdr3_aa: ASSYGTGVTEAF

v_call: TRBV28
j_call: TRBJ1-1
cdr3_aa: ASTNMNTEAF

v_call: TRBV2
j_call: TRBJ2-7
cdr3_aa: ASSRDRGAYEQY

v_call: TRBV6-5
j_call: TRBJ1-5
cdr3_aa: ASSMEGNSNQPQH

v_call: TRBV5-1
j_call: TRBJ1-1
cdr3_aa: ASSLATGGRNTEAF

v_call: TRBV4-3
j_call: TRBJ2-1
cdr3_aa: ASSSAGGLSFGDEQF

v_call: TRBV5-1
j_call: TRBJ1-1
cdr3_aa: ASSLVQGDTEAF

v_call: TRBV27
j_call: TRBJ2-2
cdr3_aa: ASSFGTGVKPGELF

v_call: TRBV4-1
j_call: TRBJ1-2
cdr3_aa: ASSPGQGSYGYT

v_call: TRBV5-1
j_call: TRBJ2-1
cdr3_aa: ASSSQPGLAVYNEQF

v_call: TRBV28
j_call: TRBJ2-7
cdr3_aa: ASSTTSDPH

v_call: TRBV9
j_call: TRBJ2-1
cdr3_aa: ASNRQGNEQF